Listed below are T cell receptor beta chains from one sample, sequenced in a study of shared clonotypes between healthy human individuals. Only in-frame clones appear in the TCRdb table, and some are missing; sequencing was by immunoSEQ multiplex PCR. Among around 95,000 clones, roughly two thirds were seen once, and the ten largest hold 45% to 50%. Sequences were obtained from memory CD8+ T cells sorted from blood. The origin of the receptors is a man aged 25-45 years in good health. Each CDR3 is given with its conserved first and last residue. The D gene is left open where the match is weak. Clone sizes are given selectively: once, few, many, or a class where the clone is expanded.

J | size | V | D | DNA | CDR3
TRBJ2-6 | few | TRBV28 | TRBD1 | TGTGCCAGCAGTACCCTCCTTGTAGGGACAGGTACTTCTGGGGCCAACGTCCTGACTTTC | CASSTLLVGTGTSGANVLTF
TRBJ2-1 | . | TRBV5-6 | . | TGTGCCAGCAGCACGTACAACGGCAATGAGCAGTTCTTC | CASSTYNGNEQFF
TRBJ2-7 | . | TRBV4-1 | . | TGCGCCAGCAGCCAGGGAATAAACTCCTACGAGCAGTACTTC | CASSQGINSYEQYF
TRBJ2-5 | . | TRBV5-1 | . | TGCGCCAGCAGCTTGAGTAGGGGGGCCCAAGAGACCCAGTACTTC | CASSLSRGAQETQYF
TRBJ2-3 | few | TRBV11-2 | . | TGTGCCAGCAGCTTAAGTGAACCACCTTCGACAGATACGCAGTATTTT | CASSLSEPPSTDTQYF
TRBJ2-1 | . | TRBV9 | TRBD2 | TGTGCCAGCAGCGGATTACTAGCGGGAGTTGGCAATGAGCAGTTCTTC | CASSGLLAGVGNEQFF
TRBJ2-3 | . | TRBV11-2 | . | TGTGCCAGCAGCTTGAGGAACCTTCGCACAGATACGCAGTATTTT | CASSLRNLRTDTQYF
TRBJ2-2 | . | TRBV9 | . | TGTGCCAGCAGCGCCGTCAGCGGGGAGCTGTTTTTT | CASSAVSGELFF
TRBJ2-2 | . | TRBV18 | . | TGTGCCAGCTCACCAGACACCTTCACCGGGGAGCTGTTTTTT | CASSPDTFTGELFF
TRBJ2-7 | . | TRBV6-5 | . | TGTGCCAGCACCAACGGCTACGAGCAGTACTTC | CASTNGYEQYF
TRBJ2-7 | . | TRBV15 | . | TGTGCCACCAGCAGAGATTTAGGGGTTTACGAGCAGTACTTC | CATSRDLGVYEQYF
TRBJ2-1 | . | TRBV5-4 | TRBD2 | TGTGCCAGCAGCACGGGACTAGCGGGAGGGAAGGCTGAGCAGTTCTTC | CASSTGLAGGKAEQFF
TRBJ1-2 | few | TRBV27 | TRBD1 | TGTGCCAGCAGTTTGGAACCGGGACAGGGGTACTATGGCTACACCTTC | CASSLEPGQGYYGYTF